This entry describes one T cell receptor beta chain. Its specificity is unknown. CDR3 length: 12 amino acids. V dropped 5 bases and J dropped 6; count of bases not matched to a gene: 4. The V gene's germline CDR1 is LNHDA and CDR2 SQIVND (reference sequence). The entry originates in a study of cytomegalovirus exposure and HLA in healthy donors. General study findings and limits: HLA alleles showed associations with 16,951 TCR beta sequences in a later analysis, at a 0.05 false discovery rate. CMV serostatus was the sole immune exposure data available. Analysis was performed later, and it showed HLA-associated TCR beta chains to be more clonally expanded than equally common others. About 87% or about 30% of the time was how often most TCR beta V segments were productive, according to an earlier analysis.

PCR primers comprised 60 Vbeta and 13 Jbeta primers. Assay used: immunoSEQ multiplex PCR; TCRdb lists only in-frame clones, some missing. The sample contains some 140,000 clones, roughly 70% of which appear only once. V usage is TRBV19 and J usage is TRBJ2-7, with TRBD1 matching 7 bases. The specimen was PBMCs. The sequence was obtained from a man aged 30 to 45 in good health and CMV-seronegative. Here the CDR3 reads CASSPDRAEQYF. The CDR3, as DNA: TGTGCCAGTAGTCCCGACAGGGCCGAGCAGTACTTC.